A selection of T cell receptor beta chains follows, all from one sample in a study of radiotherapy plus CTLA-4 blockade in lung cancer. Sequencing used immunoSEQ multiplex PCR; TCRdb keeps in-frame clones, though not all of them. The sample consists of approximately 47,000 clones, 80% to 85% of them appearing once. Specimen: peripheral blood, collected from a patient treated with radiotherapy plus ipilimumab. These receptors were taken from a human donor with non-small cell lung cancer who had stable disease on radiotherapy plus ipilimumab. Both conserved end residues are trimmed from each CDR3.

TRBJ1-1 | TRBV29-1 | 11 | SVARDRVTEAF
TRBJ2-3 | TRBV4-3 | 12 | ASSRFTETDTQY
TRBJ2-7 | TRBV19 | 19 | ASSIMVNRGILLRYSYEQY
TRBJ2-7 | TRBV2 | 12 | ASSWLAGTYEQY
TRBJ2-7 | TRBV28 | 14 | ASSPRLADIFYEQY
TRBJ1-6 | TRBV11-2 | 13 | ASSLTGGRNSPLH
TRBJ2-1 | TRBV18 | 19 | ASSPWTSGSPREKTYNEQF
TRBJ2-7 | TRBV27 | 10 | ASSLIGGEQY
TRBJ2-7 | TRBV19 | 11 | ASSSAGGYEQY
TRBJ2-7 | TRBV29-1 | 10 | SVEGTNYEQY
TRBJ2-1 | TRBV5-1 | 12 | ASSFWTGLNEQF
TRBJ1-1 | TRBV7-2 | 12 | ASSYPRENTEAF
TRBJ1-3 | TRBV28 | 14 | ASSFGGGQGINTIY
TRBJ2-5 | TRBV28 | 11 | ASSLGQEETQY
TRBJ1-2 | TRBV9 | 12 | ASSASHGYYGYT
TRBJ2-7 | TRBV2 | 11 | ASNRDREAEQY
TRBJ2-6 | TRBV18 | 15 | ASSPRTGAPGANVLT
TRBJ2-1 | TRBV4-2 | 14 | ASSQGSSRGNNEQF
TRBJ2-1 | TRBV18 | 15 | ASSPFLETSYGNEQF
TRBJ2-1 | TRBV7-9 | 15 | ASSRGVLGQGYNEQF
TRBJ2-1 | TRBV13 | 14 | ASSLRLAGGYNEQF
TRBJ2-3 | TRBV7-6 | 14 | ASSFLPPTAGDTQY